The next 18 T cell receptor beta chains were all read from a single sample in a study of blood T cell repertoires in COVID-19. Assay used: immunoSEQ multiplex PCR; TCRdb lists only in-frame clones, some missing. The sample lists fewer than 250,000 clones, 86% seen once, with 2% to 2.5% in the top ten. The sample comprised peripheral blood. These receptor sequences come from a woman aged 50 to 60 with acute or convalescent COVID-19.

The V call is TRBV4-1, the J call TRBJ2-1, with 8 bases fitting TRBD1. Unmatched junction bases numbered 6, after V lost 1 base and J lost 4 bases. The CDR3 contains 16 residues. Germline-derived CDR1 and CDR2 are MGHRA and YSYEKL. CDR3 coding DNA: TGCGCCAGCAGCCAAGGCGGCAGGGGGCCATACAATGAGCAGTTCTTC. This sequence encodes CASSQGGRGPYNEQFF.

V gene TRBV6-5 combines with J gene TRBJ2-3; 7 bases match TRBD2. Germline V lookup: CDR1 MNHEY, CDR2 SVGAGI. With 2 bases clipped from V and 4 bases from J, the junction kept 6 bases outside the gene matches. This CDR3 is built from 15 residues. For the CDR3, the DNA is TGTGCCAGCAGTTACGGTACGGGGGGAGCAGATACGCAGTATTTT. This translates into CASSYGTGGADTQYF.

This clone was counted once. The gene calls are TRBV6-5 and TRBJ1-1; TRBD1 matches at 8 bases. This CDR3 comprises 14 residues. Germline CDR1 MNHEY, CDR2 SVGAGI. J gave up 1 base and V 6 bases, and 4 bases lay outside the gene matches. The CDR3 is CASSSGTGNTEAFF. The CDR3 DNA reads TGTGCCAGCAGCTCGGGGACAGGGAACACTGAAGCTTTCTTT.

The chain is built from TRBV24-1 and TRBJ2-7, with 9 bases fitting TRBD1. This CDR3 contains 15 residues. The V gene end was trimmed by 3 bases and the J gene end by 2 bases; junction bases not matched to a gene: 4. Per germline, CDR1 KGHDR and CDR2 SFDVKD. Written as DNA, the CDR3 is TGTGCCACCAGTGATACCCGACAGGGGGCCTACGAGCAGTACTTC. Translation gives CATSDTRQGAYEQYF.

CDR3 residues: CASSWYRESTDTQYF. The CDR3 nucleotides are TGCGCCAGCAGCTGGTACCGGGAGAGCACAGATACGCAGTATTTT. V usage is TRBV5-1 and J usage is TRBJ2-3, with a weak D call TRBD2 (6 bases). Trimming took 3 bases from V and 0 from J, leaving 11 bases between them. The CDR3 extends over 15 amino acids. CDR1 is SGHRS, CDR2 YFSETQ, per germline. The full variable domain, rest sourced from reference TRBV5-1 and TRBJ2-3, is KAGVTQTPRYLIKTRGQQVTLSCSPISGHRSVSWYQQTPGQGLQFLFEYFSETQRNKGNFPGRFSGRQFSNSRSEMNVSTLELGDSALYLCASSWYRESTDTQYFGPGTRLTVL.

DNA for the CDR3: TGTGCCAGCAGCCCCGGGGGGTTAGGGGAGCAGTACTTC. It translates to CASSPGGLGEQYF. The J gene is TRBJ2-7, the V gene TRBV6-6; TRBD2 agrees at 7 bases. The CDR3 spans 13 residues. The germline gives CDR1 MNHNY, CDR2 SVGAGI (reference sequence). Trimming at V came to 6 bases and at J to 7 bases, leaving 9 bases not matched to a gene.

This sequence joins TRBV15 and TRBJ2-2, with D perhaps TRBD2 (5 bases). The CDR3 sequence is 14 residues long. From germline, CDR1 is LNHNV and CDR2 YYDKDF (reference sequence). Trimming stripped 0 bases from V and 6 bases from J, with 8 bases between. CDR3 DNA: TGTGCCACCAGCAGAGATGGCGGGCCCGGGGAGCTGTTTTTT. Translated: CATSRDGGPGELFF.

The chain's CDR3 is CASSIVATLNTGELFF. The CDR3 bases are TGTGCCAGTAGTATAGTAGCGACACTGAACACCGGGGAGCTGTTTTTT. V gene TRBV19 combines with J gene TRBJ2-2; TRBD2 might be the D (5 bases). V was pared by 1 base and J by 1 base, with 10 bases between. The CDR3 contains 16 residues. Looked up from germline, CDR1 is LNHDA and CDR2 is SQIVND (reference sequence).

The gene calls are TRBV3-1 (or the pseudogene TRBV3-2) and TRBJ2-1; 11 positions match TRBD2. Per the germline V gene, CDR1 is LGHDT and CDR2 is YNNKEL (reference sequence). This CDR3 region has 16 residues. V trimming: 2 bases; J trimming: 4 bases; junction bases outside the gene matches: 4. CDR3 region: CASSQSSGGLYNEQFF. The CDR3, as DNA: TGTGCCAGCAGCCAATCTAGCGGGGGGCTTTACAATGAGCAGTTCTTC.

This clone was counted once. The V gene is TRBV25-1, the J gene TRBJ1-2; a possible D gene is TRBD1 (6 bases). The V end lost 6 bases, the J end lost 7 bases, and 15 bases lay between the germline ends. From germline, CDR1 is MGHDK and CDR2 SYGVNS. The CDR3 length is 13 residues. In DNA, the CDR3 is TGTGCCAGCAGCAAACAGGGCTTCGGTGGCTACACCTTC. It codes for CASSKQGFGGYTF.

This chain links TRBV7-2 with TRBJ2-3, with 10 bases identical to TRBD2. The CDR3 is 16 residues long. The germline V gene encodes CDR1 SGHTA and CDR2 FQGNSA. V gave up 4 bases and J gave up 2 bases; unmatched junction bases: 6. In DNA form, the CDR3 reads TGTGCCAGCAGCTACAGGACTAGCGGTTTCACAGATACGCAGTATTTT. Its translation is CASSYRTSGFTDTQYF. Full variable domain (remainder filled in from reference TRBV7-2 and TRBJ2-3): GAGVSQSPSNKVTEKGKDVELRCDPISGHTALYWYRQSLGQGLEFLIYFQGNSAPDKSGLPSDRFSAERTGGSVSTLTIQRTQQEDSAVYLCASSYRTSGFTDTQYFGPGTRLTVL.

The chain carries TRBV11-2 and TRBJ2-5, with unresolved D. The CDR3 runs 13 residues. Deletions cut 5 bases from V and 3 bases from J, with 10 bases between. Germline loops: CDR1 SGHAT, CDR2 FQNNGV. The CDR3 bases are TGTGCCAGCAGCCGTTCTAGAGAAGAGACCCAGTACTTC. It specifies CASSRSREETQYF.

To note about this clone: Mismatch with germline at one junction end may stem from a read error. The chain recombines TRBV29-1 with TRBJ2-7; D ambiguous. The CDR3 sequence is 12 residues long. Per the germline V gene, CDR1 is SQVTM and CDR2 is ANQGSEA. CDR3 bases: TGCAGCGTCGAAGGCGAGGCCTACGAGCAGTACTTC. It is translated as CSVEGEAYEQYF.

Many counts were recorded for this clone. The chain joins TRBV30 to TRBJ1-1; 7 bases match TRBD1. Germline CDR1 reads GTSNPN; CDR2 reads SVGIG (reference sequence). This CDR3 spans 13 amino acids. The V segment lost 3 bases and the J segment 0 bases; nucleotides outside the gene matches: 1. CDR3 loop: CAWRGQLNTEAFF. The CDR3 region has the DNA TGTGCCTGGAGGGGACAGCTGAACACTGAAGCTTTCTTT.

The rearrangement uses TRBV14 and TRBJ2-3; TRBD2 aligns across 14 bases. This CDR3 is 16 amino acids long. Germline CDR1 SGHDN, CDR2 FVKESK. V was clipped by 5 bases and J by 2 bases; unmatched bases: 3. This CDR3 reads CASSGLAGGPTDTQYF. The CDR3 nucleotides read TGTGCCAGCAGCGGACTAGCGGGGGGCCCCACAGATACGCAGTATTTT.

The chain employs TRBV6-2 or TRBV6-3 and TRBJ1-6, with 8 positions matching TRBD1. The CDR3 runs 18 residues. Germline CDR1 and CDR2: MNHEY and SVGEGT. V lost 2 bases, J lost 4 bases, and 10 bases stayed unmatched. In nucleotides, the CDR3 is TGTGCCAGCAGTTACACCTTCACAGGGGGGCAATATAATTCACCCCTCCACTTT. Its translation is CASSYTFTGGQYNSPLHF.

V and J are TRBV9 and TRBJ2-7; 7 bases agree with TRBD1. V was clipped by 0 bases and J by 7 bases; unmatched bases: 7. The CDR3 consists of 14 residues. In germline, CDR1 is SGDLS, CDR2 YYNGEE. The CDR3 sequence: CASSVEGRGFEQYF. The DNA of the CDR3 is TGTGCCAGCAGCGTAGAAGGCAGGGGGTTTGAGCAGTACTTC.

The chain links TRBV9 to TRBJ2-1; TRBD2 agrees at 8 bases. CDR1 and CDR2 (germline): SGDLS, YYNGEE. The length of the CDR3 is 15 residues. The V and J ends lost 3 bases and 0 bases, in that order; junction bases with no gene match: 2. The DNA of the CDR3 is TGTGCCAGCAGCGCCGGGGGGGCCTCCTACAATGAGCAGTTCTTC. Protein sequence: CASSAGGASYNEQFF. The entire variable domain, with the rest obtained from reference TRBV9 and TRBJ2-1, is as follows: DSGVTQTPKHLITATGQRVTLRCSPRSGDLSVYWYQQSLDQGLQFLIQYYNGEERAKGNILERFSAQQFPDLHSELNLSSLELGDSALYFCASSAGGASYNEQFFGPGTRLTVL.